The clone carrying this TCR beta chain was counted once. The data were taken from a study of blood T cell repertoires in COVID-19. Some clones are missing from TCRdb's copy, which holds only in-frame ones; the method was immunoSEQ multiplex PCR. The sample has about 100,000 clones; roughly nine tenths are singletons. The germline CDR1 and CDR2 sequences are SQVTM and ANQGSEA. The CDR3 runs to 13 residues. Losses at the gene ends were 7 bases for V and 3 bases for J; bases not matched to a gene: 7. Sequenced material: peripheral blood. This receptor was identified in a human donor in a cohort sampled during active COVID-19. V gene TRBV29-1 combines with J gene TRBJ2-3; 7 nucleotides align to TRBD2. The DNA for the CDR3 is TGCAGCGCGTTTCTAGCGGAGACAGATACGCAGTATTTT. Protein sequence: CSAFLAETDTQYF.